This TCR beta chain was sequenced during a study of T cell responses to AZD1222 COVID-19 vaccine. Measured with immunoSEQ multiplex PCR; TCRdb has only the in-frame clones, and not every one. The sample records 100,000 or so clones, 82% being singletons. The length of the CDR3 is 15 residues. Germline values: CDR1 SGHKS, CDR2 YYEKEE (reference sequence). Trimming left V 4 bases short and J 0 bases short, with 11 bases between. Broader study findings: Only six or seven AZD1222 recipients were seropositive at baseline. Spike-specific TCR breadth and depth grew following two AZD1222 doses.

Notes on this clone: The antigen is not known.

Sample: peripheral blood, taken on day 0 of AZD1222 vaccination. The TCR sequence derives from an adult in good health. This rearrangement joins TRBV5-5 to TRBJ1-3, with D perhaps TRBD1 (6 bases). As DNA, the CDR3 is TGTGCCAGCAGCAGACAGGTCGGCTCTGGAAACACCATATATTTT. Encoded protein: CASSRQVGSGNTIYF.